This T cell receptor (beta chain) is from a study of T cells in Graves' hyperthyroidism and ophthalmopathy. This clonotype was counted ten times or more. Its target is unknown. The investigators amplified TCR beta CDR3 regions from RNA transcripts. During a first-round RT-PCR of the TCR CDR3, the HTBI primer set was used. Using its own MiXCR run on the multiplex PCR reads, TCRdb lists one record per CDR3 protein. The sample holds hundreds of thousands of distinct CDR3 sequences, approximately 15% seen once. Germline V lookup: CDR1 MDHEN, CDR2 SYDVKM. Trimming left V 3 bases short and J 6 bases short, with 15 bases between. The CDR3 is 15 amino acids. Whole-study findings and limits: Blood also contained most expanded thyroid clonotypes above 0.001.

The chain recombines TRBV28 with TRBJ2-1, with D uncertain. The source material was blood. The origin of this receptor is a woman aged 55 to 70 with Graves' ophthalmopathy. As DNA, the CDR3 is TGTGCCAGCAGTTTTGGGCCGAACAACCCCAATGAGCAGTTCTTC. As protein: CASSFGPNNPNEQFF.